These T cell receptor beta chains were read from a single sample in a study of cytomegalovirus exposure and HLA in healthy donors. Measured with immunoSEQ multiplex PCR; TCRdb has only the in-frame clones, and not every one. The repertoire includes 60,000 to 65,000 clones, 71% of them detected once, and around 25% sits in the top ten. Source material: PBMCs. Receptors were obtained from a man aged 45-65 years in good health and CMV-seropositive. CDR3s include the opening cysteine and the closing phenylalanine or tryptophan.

cdr3_aa: CAWTLGGWGSSYEQYF
v_call: TRBV30

cdr3_aa: CASSPGQVSSYEQYF
v_call: TRBV4-3

cdr3_aa: CASSPPAGSFTDTQYF
v_call: TRBV18

cdr3_aa: CAINTGVDNEQFF
v_call: TRBV10-3

cdr3_aa: CASSPRGQGAPWEQYF
v_call: TRBV18

cdr3_aa: CASSYTGNTEAFF
v_call: TRBV6-5

cdr3_aa: CASSLAAGAVSPNTGELFF
v_call: TRBV5-1

cdr3_aa: CASSARTGQFTDTQYF
v_call: TRBV9

cdr3_aa: CASRTGGSYEQYF
v_call: TRBV6-5

cdr3_aa: CAWSVRRDRGYTF
v_call: TRBV30

cdr3_aa: CASSRSAGRNYGYTF
v_call: TRBV28

cdr3_aa: CASSLIPLSIDYEQYF
v_call: TRBV7-2

cdr3_aa: CASQQVGTGGIDF
v_call: TRBV5-5

cdr3_aa: CASSLQGTGQETQYF
v_call: TRBV7-3

cdr3_aa: CASRGDTNTEAFF
v_call: TRBV10-2

cdr3_aa: CASSPQGDYGYTF
v_call: TRBV6-5

cdr3_aa: CASSLAGGPPSGANVLTF
v_call: TRBV7-3

cdr3_aa: CASRMGSGSRDTQYF
v_call: TRBV5-6

cdr3_aa: CATSAGSQPQHF
v_call: TRBV15

cdr3_aa: CSAHLGGMGEQYF
v_call: TRBV29-1